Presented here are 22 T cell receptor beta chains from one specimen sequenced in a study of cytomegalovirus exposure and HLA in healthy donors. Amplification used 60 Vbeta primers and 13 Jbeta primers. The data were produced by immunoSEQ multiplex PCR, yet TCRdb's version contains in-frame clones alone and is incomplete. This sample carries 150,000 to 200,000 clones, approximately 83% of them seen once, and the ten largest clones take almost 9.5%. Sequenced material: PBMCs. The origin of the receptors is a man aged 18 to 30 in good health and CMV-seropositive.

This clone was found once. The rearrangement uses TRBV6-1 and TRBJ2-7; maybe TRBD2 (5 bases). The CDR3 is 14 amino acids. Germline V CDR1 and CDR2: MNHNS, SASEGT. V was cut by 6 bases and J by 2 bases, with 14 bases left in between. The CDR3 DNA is TGTGCCAGCAGGGTCTGGGAGACTGCCTACGAGCAGTACTTC. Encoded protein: CASRVWETAYEQYF.

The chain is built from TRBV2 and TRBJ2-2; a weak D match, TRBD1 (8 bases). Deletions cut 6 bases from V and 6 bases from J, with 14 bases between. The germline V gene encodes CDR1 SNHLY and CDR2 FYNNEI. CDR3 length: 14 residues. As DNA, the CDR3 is TGTGCCAGCAGGCGTACAGGGGGGGCCGGGGAGCTGTTTTTT. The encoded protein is CASRRTGGAGELFF. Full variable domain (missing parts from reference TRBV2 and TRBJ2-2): EPEVTQTPSHQVTQMGQEVILRCVPISNHLYFYWYRQILGQKVEFLVSFYNNEISEKSEIFDDQFSVERPDGSNFTLKIRSTKLEDSAMYFCASRRTGGAGELFFGEGSRLTVL.

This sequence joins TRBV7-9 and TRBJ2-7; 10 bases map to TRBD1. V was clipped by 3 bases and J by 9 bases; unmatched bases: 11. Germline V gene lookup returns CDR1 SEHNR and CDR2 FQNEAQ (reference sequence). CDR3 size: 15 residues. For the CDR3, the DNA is TGTGCCAGCAGCTTTTTCGAAACCGGGACAGGGGCGCAGTACTTC. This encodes CASSFFETGTGAQYF.

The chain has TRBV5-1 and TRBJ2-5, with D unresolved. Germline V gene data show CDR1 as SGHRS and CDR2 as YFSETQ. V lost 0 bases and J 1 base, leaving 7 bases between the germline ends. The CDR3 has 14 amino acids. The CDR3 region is CASSLVSFQETQYF. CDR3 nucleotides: TGCGCCAGCAGCTTGGTGAGCTTCCAAGAGACCCAGTACTTC.

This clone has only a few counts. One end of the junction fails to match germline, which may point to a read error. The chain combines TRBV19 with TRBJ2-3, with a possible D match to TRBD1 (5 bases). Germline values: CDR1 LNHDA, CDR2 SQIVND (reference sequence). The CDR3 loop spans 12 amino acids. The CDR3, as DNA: TGTGCCAGTAGTGGACGTCGGCGACAGATTATTTTT. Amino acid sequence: CASSGRRRQIIF.

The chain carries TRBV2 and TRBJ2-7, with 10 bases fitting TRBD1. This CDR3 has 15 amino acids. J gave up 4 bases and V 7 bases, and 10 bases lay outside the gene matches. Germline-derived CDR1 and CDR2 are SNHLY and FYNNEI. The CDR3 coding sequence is TGTGCCAGCAACTCCGGGGACAGGGGTACGTACGAGCAGTACTTC. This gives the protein CASNSGDRGTYEQYF.

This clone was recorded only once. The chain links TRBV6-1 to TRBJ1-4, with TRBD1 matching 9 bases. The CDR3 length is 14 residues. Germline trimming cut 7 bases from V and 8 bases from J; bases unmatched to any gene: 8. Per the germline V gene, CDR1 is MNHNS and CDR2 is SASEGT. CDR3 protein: CASTHRGQREKLFF. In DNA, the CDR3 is TGTGCCAGCACCCACAGGGGGCAACGGGAAAAACTGTTTTTT.

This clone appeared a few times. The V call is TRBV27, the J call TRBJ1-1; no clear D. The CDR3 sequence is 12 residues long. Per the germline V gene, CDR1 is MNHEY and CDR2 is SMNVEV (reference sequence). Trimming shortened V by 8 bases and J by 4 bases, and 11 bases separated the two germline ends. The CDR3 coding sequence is TGTGCCAGCCGACATTTAGGCACTGAAGCTTTCTTT. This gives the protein CASRHLGTEAFF.

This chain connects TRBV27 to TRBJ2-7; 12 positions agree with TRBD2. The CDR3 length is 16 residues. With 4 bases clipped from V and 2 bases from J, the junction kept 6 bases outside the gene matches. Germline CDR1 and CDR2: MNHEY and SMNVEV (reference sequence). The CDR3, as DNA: TGTGCCAGCAGTTCCTTACTAGCGGGGGGTACCTACGAGCAGTACTTC. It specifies CASSSLLAGGTYEQYF.

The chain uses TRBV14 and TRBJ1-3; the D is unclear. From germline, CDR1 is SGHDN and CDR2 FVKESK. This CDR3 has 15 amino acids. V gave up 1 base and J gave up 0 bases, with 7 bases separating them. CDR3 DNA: TGTGCCAGCAGCCAAGGGTCGCGCTCTGGAAACACCATATATTTT. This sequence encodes CASSQGSRSGNTIYF.

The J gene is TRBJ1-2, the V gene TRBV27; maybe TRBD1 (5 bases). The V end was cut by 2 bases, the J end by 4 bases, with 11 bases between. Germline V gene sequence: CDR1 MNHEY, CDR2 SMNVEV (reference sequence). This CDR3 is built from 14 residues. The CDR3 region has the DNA TGTGCCAGCAGTTTACGCGGGACGGCCTATGGCTACACCTTC. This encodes CASSLRGTAYGYTF.

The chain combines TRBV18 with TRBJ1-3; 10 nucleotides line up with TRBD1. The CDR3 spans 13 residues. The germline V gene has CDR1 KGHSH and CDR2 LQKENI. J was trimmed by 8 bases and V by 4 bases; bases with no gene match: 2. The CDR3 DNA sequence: TGTGCCAGCTCACGGGACAGGGGAGACACCATATATTTT. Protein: CASSRDRGDTIYF.

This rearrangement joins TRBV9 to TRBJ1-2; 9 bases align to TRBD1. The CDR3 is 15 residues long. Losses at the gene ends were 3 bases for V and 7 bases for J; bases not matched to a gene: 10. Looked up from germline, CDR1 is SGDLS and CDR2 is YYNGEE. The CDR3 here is CASSATGGAPGGYTF. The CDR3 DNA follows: TGTGCCAGCAGCGCCACAGGGGGCGCCCCGGGTGGCTACACCTTC.

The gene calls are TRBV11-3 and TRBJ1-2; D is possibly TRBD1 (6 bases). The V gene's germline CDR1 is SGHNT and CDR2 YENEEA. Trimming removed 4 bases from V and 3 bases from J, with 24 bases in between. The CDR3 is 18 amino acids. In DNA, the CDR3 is TGTGCCAGCAGCTCCAACCACCATCAGGGGACCCTCTACTATGGCTACACCTTC. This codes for CASSSNHHQGTLYYGYTF.

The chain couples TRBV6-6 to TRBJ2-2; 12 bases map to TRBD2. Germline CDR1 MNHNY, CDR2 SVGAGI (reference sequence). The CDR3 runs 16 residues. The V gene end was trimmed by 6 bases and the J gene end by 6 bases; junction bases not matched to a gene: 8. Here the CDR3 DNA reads TGTGCCAGCAGCCAAGGACTAGCGGGGTCGGCCGGGGAGCTGTTTTTT. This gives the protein CASSQGLAGSAGELFF.

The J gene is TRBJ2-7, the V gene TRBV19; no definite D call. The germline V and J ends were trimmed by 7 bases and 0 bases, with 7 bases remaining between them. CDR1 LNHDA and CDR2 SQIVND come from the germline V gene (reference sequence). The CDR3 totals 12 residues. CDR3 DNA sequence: TGTGCCAGTACGTCAGACTCCTACGAGCAGTACTTC. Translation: CASTSDSYEQYF.

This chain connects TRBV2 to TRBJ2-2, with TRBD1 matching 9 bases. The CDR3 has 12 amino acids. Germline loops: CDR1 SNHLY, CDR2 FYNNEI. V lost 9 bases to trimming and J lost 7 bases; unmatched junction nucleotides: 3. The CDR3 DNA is TGTGCCAGTGGACAGGGGAACGGGGAGCTGTTTTTT. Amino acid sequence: CASGQGNGELFF.

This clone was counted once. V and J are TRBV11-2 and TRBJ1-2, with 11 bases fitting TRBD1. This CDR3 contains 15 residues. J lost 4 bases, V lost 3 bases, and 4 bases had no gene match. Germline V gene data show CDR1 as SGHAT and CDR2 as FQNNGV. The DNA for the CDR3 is TGTGCCAGCAGCTTGGGACAGGGGGAACTCTATGGCTACACCTTC. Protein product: CASSLGQGELYGYTF.

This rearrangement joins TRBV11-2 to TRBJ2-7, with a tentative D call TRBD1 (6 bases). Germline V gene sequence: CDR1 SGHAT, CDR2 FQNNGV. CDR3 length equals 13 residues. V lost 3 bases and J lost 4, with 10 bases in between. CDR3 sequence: CASSLNREYEQYF. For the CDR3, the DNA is TGTGCCAGCAGCTTGAACAGGGAGTACGAGCAGTACTTC.

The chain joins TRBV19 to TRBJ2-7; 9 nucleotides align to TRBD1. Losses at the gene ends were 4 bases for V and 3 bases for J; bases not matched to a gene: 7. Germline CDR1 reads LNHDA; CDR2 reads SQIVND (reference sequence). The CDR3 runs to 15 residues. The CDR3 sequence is CASSKGTGQGYEQYF. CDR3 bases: TGTGCCAGTAGTAAGGGTACGGGACAGGGCTACGAGCAGTACTTC. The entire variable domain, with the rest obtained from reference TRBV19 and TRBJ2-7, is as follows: DGGITQSPKYLFRKEGQNVTLSCEQNLNHDAMYWYRQDPGQGLRLIYYSQIVNDFQKGDIAEGYSVSREKKESFPLTVTSAQKNPTAFYLCASSKGTGQGYEQYFGPGTRLTVT.

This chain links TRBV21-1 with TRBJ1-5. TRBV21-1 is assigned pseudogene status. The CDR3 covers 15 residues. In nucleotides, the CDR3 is TGTGCCAGCAGCAAAAGGCAGCGGAGCAATCAGCCCCAGCATTTT. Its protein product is CASSKRQRSNQPQHF.

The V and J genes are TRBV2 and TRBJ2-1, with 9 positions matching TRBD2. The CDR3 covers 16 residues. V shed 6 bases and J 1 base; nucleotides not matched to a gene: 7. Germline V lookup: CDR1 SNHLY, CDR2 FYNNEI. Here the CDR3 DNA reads TGTGCCAGCAGCCGCGGGGGGGCTATATCCTACAATGAGCAGTTCTTC. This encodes CASSRGGAISYNEQFF.